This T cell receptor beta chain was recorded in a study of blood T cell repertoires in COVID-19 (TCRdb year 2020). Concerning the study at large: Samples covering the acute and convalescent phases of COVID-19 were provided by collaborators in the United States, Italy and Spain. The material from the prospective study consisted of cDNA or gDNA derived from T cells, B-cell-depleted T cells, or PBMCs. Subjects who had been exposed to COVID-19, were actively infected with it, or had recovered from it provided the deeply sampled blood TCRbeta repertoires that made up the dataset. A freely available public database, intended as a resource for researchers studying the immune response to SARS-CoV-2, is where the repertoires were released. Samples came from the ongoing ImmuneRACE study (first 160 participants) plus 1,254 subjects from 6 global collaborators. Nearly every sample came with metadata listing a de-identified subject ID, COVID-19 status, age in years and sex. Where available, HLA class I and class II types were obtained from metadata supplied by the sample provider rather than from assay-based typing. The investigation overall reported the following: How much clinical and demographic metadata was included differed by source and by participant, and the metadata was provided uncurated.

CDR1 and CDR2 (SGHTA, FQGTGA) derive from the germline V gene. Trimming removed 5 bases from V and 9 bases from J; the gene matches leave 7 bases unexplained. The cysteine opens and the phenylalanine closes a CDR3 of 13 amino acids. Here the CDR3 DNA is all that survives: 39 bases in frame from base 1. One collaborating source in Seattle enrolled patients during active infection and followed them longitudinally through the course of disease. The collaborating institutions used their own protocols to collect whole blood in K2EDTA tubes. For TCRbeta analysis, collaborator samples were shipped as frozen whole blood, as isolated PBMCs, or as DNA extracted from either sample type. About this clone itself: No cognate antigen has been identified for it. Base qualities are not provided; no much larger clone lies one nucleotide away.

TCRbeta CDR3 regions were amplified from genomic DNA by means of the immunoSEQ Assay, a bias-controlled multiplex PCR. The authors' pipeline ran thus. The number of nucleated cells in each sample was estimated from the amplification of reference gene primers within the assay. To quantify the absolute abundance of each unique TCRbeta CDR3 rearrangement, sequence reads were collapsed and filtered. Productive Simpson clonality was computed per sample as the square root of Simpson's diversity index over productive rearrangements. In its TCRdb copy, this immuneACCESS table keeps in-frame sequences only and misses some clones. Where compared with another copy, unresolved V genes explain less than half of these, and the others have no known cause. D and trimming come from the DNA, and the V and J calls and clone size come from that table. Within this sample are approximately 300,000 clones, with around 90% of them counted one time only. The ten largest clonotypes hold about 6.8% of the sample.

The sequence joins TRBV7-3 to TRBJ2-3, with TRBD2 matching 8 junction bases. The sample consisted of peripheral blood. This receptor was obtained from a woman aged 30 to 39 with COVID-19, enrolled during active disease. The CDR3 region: CASSPTRGGTQYF. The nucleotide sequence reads TGTGCCAGCAGCCCCACTCGGGGGGGGACGCAGTATTTT.